One and the same sample provided the 8 T cell receptor beta chains below, sequenced in a study of cytomegalovirus exposure and HLA in healthy donors. Repertoires were generated with immunoSEQ multiplex PCR, while TCRdb's copy carries only in-frame clones and drops some. The sample contains about 200,000 clones, 80% to 90% of which appear only once. Sequencing was done on a sample of PBMCs. The receptors derive from a woman under 40 in good health and CMV-seropositive.

The rearrangement links TRBV9 to TRBJ1-3; D is undetermined. CDR3 size: 13 residues. Trimming stripped 8 bases from V and 4 bases from J, with 13 bases between. Germline V CDR1 and CDR2: SGDLS, YYNGEE. The CDR3 region is CASSRERGNTIYF. The DNA for the CDR3 is TGTGCCAGTTCTAGGGAGAGGGGAAACACCATATATTTT.

The genes are TRBV10-1 and TRBJ1-2; 8 nucleotides agree with TRBD1. Germline V gene lookup returns CDR1 WNHNN and CDR2 SYGVQD (reference sequence). This CDR3 is 14 amino acids long. V shed 6 bases, J shed 5 bases, and the junction held 8 bases outside the gene matches. CDR3 protein: CASREGTGAYGYTF. The CDR3, as DNA: TGCGCCAGCAGGGAAGGGACAGGAGCGTATGGCTACACCTTC.

V gene TRBV10-3 combines with J gene TRBJ1-2, with 8 bases that match TRBD1. This CDR3 has 14 residues. V lost 3 bases, J lost 7 bases, and 7 bases stayed unmatched. The germline V gene encodes CDR1 ENHRY and CDR2 SYGVKD. CDR3 sequence (DNA): TGTGCCATCAGTGAAGCCCTGACAGGGGTTGGCTACACCTTC. As protein: CAISEALTGVGYTF.

This chain connects TRBV29-1 to TRBJ2-1; 8 bases align to TRBD1. V dropped 4 bases and J dropped 7; count of bases not matched to a gene: 6. Germline assignment: CDR1 SQVTM and CDR2 ANQGSEA. The CDR3 is 13 amino acids. Here the CDR3 DNA reads TGCAGCGTTGCTTGGACAGGGAATAATGAGCAGTTCTTC. Translating gives CSVAWTGNNEQFF.

This rearrangement joins TRBV6-4 to TRBJ2-2; a weak D match, TRBD1 (5 bases). The germline CDR1 and CDR2 sequences are MRHNA and SNTAGT. V dropped 5 bases and J dropped 3 bases, with 10 bases sitting between them. This CDR3 is built from 14 residues. CDR3 loop: CASSKQVYTGELFF. The CDR3 region has the DNA TGTGCCAGCAGTAAACAGGTGTACACCGGGGAGCTGTTTTTT.

V gene TRBV15 combines with J gene TRBJ2-1, with 8 bases identical to TRBD2. The junction had 5 bases not matched to a gene; V was cut back by 0 bases and J by 7 bases. This CDR3 is built from 15 residues. Germline-derived CDR1 and CDR2 are LNHNV and YYDKDF (reference sequence). The CDR3 nucleotides read TGTGCCACCAGCAGAGAGGGTAGCGGGACGAATGAGCAGTTCTTC. Its protein product is CATSREGSGTNEQFF.

The CDR3: CASRLEETQYF. DNA for the CDR3: TGCGCCAGCAGACTAGAAGAGACCCAGTACTTC. The rearrangement joins TRBV5-1 to TRBJ2-5; a weak D match, TRBD2 (5 bases). This CDR3 is built from 11 residues. Germline CDR1 is SGHRS and CDR2 is YFSETQ. Trimming cost V 5 bases and J 3 bases, with 5 bases left between them.

The chain uses TRBV28 and TRBJ2-2; TRBD1 matches 11 bases. Trimming at V came to 7 bases and at J to 5 bases, leaving 6 bases not matched to a gene. Germline CDR1 and CDR2: MDHEN and SYDVKM. This CDR3 has 15 amino acids. The CDR3 loop reads CASIPGQGVTGELFF. CDR3 coding DNA: TGTGCCAGCATTCCGGGACAGGGGGTTACCGGGGAGCTGTTTTTT.